Following are 5 T cell receptor beta chains from one sample sequenced in a study of CD8+CD57+ T cells in acquired aplastic anemia. Template material for TCR beta VDJ and CDR3 profiling consisted of genomic DNA. TCRdb called the reads again in MiXCR, with one record for every CDR3 protein. The sample yields 150,000 to 200,000 distinct CDR3 sequences, roughly 40% seen once. The sample consisted of sorted CD4+, CD8+, or CD8+CD57+ T cells (not recorded which) from PBMCs. These receptors came from a human donor in good health.

This sequence joins TRBV6-1 and TRBJ2-1, with TRBD1 matching over 7 bases. The length of the CDR3 is 14 residues. V dropped 7 bases and J dropped 7; count of bases not matched to a gene: 10. Germline V lookup: CDR1 MNHNS, CDR2 SASEGT. The CDR3 bases are TGTGCCAGCATCGACAGGGAGCGTCGTAATGAGCAGTTCTTC. This encodes CASIDRERRNEQFF.

The chain links TRBV10-1 to TRBJ2-3; D is possibly TRBD1 or TRBD2 (6 bases each). Germline CDR1 WNHNN, CDR2 SYGVQD (reference sequence). V gave up 2 bases and J gave up 3 bases, with 15 bases separating them. This CDR3 is 16 amino acids long. CDR3 bases: TGCGCCAGCAGTGAGAATCCGGGGGCAGGAACAGATACGCAGTATTTT. Translating it yields CASSENPGAGTDTQYF.

At least ten counts were recorded for this clonotype. The chain recombines TRBV7-2 with TRBJ2-7; 13 nucleotides align to TRBD2. The CDR3 runs to 14 residues. CDR1 and CDR2 (germline): SGHTA, FQGNSA. With 5 bases clipped from V and 6 bases from J, the junction kept 4 bases outside the gene matches. CDR3 sequence (DNA): TGTGCCAGCAGCCCTGGGACTAGCGGGATCGAGCAGTACTTC. Translated: CASSPGTSGIEQYF.

The table lists this clonotype with many counts. DNA for the CDR3: TGTGCCAGCAGTGAAGCGCTTGACGTGTATGGCTACACCTTC. It specifies CASSEALDVYGYTF. V and J are TRBV6-1 and TRBJ1-2; D call uncertain. Germline CDR1 MNHNS, CDR2 SASEGT. V shed 0 bases and J shed 5 bases, with 10 bases lying between them. The CDR3 is made up of 14 amino acids.

This clonotype was recorded many times. The chain carries TRBV20-1 and TRBJ2-5; D may be TRBD2 (6 bases). Germline CDR1 is DFQATT and CDR2 is SNEGSKA (reference sequence). The CDR3 sequence is 15 residues long. V was shortened by 6 bases and J by 5 bases, with 22 bases between the two germline ends. Here the CDR3 DNA reads TGCAGTGCATGTGGGCGTGAGGGCGCGGGGGAGACCCAGTACTTC. Encoded protein: CSACGREGAGETQYF.